This T cell receptor beta chain was documented in a study of T cell repertoires in cytomegalovirus infection. This clonotype was seen a handful of times. The antigen remains undetermined. CDR3 length equals 13 residues. Germline values: CDR1 LGHNT, CDR2 FRNRAP. Trimming left V 1 base short and J 6 bases short, with 4 bases between. TCRdb ran MiXCR on the reads and lists one entry per CDR3 protein. This sample has roughly 500,000 distinct CDR3 sequences, with approximately 46% found just once. Source: cultured PBMCs, taken from culture after CMV antigen stimulation. V and J are TRBV12-5 and TRBJ1-6, with no clear D. The sequence came from a human donor in good health (CMV status not recorded). Some clones in this sample may be carry-over from other donors' samples. The CDR3 coding sequence is TGTGCTAGTGGTTTGGCCATTAATTCACCCCTCCACTTT. Residues: CASGLAINSPLHF.